The TCR beta chain described here comes from a study of T-cell reconstitution after alpha-beta-depleted transplantation in children (dated by TCRdb to the mid-2010s). With regard to the full study: T-cell immune reconstitution after TCRalphabeta/CD19-depleted allogeneic hematopoietic cell transplantation in children was quantitatively tracked in the study by means of TCR repertoire profiling.

Library preparation was by PCR. Sequencing was performed on an Illumina HiSeq 2500. TCR libraries were prepared with molecular barcoding, using unique molecular identifiers to normalize TCRbeta repertoire quantification. TCRdb took the public reads, trimmed them with fastp at Q25, ran MiXCR for clone calling and kept in-frame beta chains. Rows are unified per CDR3 protein, each entry keeping the most common DNA and genes. The sample table lists roughly 200,000 distinct CDR3 sequences, about 8.2% of them with a count of one. Less than 40% of the sample rests with the top ten. This clonotype was detected ten times or more. This receptor's antigen is unknown. No base quality values were provided; no much bigger clone lies one nucleotide off. The treatment or condition label on this specimen signifies: allogeneic hematopoietic cell transplantation with graft depleted of TCRalphabeta T cells and CD19 B cells. TCRalphabeta/CD19-depleted allogeneic hematopoietic cell grafts were given to the transplant recipients, all of whom were children.

What the study reported, not specific to this receptor: Hyperexpanded clone frequencies declined over subsequent months; after one year, T-cell counts and TCRbeta diversity were mostly attributed to newly produced T cells. In some patients, the high TCRbeta diversity seen at day 60 was put down to recipient T cells and intrathymic progenitors that had survived conditioning. The apparently early recovery of alphabetaT-cell counts about two months after transplant reportedly depended on only several hundred rapidly expanded clones that came from non-depleted graft cells.

The TCR sequence derives from a male patient between 2 and 10 years old who had a stem cell transplant for acute myeloid leukemia, so the T cells may come from the graft donor. The sample here was PBMCs, mostly from graft donor cells, taken 360 days after TCRalphabeta/CD19-depleted stem cell transplant.

The CDR3 region has the sequence CASRRTSGYSTDTQYF. In nucleotide form, the sequence is TGTGCCAGCAGGCGGACTAGCGGATATAGCACAGATACGCAGTATTTT. The chain couples TRBV12-3 or TRBV12-4 to TRBJ2-3, with 10 bases matching TRBD2. Its CDR3 holds 16 amino acids, cysteine through phenylalanine. Here the CDR3 DNA is all that survives: 48 bases in frame from base 1. Compared with germline, V lacks 6 bases and J lacks 0 bases; bases without a gene match: 6.